This T cell receptor beta chain derives from a study of CD8+ T cells in alopecia areata. Extraction of RNA preceded its reverse transcription into cDNA, which served as the sequencing template. Libraries were prepared by immunoSEQ multiplex PCR; TCRdb keeps only in-frame clonotypes and omits some of them. The data contain over 95,000 clones, around 45% of them singletons. This clone was seen repeatedly, ten times or more. Germline CDR1 and CDR2: LNHDA and SQIVND (reference sequence). Trimming at V came to 5 bases and at J to 2 bases, leaving 7 bases not matched to a gene. This CDR3 spans 17 amino acids. Sorting separated CD4+ and CD8+ T cells out of PBMCs.

Sequencing was carried out using CD4+ T cells sorted from blood. The sequence derives from a human donor with alopecia areata. The chain has TRBV19 and TRBJ2-2, with 11 bases aligning to TRBD2. The DNA for the CDR3 is TGTGCCAGTAGTGTCCGGGGACTAGCGGCCAACACCGGGGAGCTGTTTTTT. It yields the protein CASSVRGLAANTGELFF.